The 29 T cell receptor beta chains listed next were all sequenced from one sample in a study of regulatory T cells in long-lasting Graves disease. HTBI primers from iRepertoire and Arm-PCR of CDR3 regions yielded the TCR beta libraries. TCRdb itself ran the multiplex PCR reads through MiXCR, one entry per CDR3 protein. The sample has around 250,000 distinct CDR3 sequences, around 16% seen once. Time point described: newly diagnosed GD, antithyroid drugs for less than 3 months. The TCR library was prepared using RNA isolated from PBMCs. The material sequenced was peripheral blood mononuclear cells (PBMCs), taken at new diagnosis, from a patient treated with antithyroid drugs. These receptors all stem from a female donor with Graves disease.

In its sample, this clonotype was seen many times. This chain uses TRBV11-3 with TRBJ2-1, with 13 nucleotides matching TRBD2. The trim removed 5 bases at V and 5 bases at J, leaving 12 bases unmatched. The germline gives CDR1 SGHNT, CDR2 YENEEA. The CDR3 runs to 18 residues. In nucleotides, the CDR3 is TGTGCCAGCAGCACCTGGGGACGAGGACTAGCGGGAGACAATGAGCAGTTCTTC. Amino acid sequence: CASSTWGRGLAGDNEQFF.

CDR3 sequence: CASSFQGVSPLHF. In DNA, the CDR3 is TGTGCCAGCAGCTTTCAGGGGGTCTCACCCCTCCACTTT. This chain connects TRBV5-6 to TRBJ1-6; TRBD1 aligns across 7 bases. The CDR3 has 13 residues. Germline CDR1 SGHDT, CDR2 YYEEEE. With V trimmed by 2 bases and J by 10 bases, 3 bases remained unmatched. Using reference TRBV5-6 and TRBJ1-6 for the parts outside the CDR3, the full variable domain is DAGVTQSPTHLIKTRGQQVTLRCSPKSGHDTVSWYQQALGQGPQFIFQYYEEEERQRGNFPDRFSGHQFPNYSSELNVNALLLGDSALYLCASSFQGVSPLHFGNGTRLTVT.

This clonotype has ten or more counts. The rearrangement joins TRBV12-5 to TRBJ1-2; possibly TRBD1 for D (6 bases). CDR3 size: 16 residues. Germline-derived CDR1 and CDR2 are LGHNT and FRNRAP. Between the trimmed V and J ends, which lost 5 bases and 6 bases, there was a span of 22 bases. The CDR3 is CASGPPFTGKLDGYTF. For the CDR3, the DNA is TGTGCTAGTGGTCCACCTTTCACAGGGAAATTGGATGGCTACACCTTC.

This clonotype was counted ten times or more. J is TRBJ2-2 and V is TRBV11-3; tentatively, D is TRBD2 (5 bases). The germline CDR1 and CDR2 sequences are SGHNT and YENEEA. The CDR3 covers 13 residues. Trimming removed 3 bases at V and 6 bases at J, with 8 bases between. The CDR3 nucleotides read TGTGCCAGCAGCTTTCGGGGAGCCGGGGAGCTGTTTTTT. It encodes CASSFRGAGELFF.

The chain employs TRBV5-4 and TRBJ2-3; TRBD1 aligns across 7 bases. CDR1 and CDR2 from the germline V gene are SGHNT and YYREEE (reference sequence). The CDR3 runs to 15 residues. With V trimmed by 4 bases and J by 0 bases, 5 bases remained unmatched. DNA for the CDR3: TGTGCCAGCAGCAATCAACAGGGGAGCACAGATACGCAGTATTTT. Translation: CASSNQQGSTDTQYF.

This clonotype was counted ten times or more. CDR3 DNA: TGTGCCAGCAGCCTCGGGAGTAGGAACACCGGGGAGCTGTTTTTT. Translation: CASSLGSRNTGELFF. This sequence joins TRBV3-1 and TRBJ2-2; TRBD2 is a possible D gene (6 bases). V gave up 4 bases and J gave up 1 base, with 10 bases separating them. The CDR3 length is 15 residues. Per germline, CDR1 LGHDT and CDR2 YNNKEL (reference sequence).

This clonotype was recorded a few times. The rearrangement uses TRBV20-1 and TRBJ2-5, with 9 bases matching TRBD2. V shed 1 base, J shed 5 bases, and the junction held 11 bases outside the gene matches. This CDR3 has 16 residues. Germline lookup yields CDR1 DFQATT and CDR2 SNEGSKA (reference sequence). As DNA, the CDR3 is TGCAGTGCTAGAGGGTGGATAGCGGGAGAGATTGAGACCCAGTACTTC. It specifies CSARGWIAGEIETQYF.

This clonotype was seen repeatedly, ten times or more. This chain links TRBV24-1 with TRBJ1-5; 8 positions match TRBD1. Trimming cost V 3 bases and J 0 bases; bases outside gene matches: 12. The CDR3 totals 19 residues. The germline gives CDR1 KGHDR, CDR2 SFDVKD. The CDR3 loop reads CATSDASGQGGYSNQPQHF. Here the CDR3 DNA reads TGTGCCACCAGTGATGCGAGCGGACAGGGAGGGTATAGCAATCAGCCCCAGCATTTT.

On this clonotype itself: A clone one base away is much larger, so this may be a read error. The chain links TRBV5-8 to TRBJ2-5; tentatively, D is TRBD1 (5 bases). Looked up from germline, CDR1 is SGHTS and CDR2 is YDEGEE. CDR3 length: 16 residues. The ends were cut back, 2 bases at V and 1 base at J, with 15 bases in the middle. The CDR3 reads CASSFGQGEVQETQYF. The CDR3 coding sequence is TGTGCCAGCAGCTTCGGCCAGGGTGAGGTCCAAGAGACCCAGTACTTC.

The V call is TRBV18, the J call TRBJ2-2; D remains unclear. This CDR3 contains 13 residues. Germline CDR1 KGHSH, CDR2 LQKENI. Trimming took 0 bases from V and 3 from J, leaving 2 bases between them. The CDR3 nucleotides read TGTGCCAGCTCACCACCGCACACCGGGGAGCTGTTTTTT. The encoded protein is CASSPPHTGELFF. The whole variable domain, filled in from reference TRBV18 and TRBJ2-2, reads NAGVMQNPRHLVRRRGQEARLRCSPMKGHSHVYWYRQLPEEGLKFMVYLQKENIIDESGMPKERFSAEFPKEGPSILRIQQVVRGDSAAYFCASSPPHTGELFFGEGSRLTVL.

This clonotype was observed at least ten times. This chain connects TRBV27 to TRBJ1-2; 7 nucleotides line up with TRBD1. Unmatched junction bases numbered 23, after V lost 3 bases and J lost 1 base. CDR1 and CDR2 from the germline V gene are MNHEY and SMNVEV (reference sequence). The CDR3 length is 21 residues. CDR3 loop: CASSFIRFKPASGQLNYGYTF. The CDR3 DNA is TGTGCCAGCAGTTTCATCCGGTTTAAGCCCGCCTCGGGACAGCTTAACTATGGCTACACCTTC.

CDR3 in DNA: TGTGCCAGCAGTCCGTTCAGCGGCGGGAGATACAATGAGCAGTTCTTC. The encoded protein is CASSPFSGGRYNEQFF. The rearrangement joins TRBV28 to TRBJ2-1, with 7 bases lining up with TRBD2. The CDR3 consists of 16 residues. Germline V gives CDR1 MDHEN, CDR2 SYDVKM. V trimming: 5 bases; J trimming: 4 bases; junction bases outside the gene matches: 11.

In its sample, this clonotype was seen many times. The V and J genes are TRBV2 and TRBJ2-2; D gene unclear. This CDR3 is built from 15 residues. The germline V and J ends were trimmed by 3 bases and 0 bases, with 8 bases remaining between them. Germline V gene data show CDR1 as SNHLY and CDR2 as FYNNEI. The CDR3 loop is CASSDENPNTGELFF. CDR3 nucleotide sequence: TGTGCCAGCAGTGATGAAAACCCGAACACCGGGGAGCTGTTTTTT.

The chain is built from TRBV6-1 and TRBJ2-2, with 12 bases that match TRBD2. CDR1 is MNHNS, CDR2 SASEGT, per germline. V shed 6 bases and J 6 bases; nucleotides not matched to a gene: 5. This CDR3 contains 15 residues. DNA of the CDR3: TGTGCCAGCAGCCCTAGCGGGGGGGCCGCCGGGGAGCTGTTTTTT. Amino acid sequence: CASSPSGGAAGELFF.

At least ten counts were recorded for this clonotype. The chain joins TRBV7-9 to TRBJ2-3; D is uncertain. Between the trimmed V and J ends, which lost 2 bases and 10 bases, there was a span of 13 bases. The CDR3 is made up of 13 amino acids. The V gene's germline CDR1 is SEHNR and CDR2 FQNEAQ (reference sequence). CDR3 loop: CASSLLPSYAQYF. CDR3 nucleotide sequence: TGTGCCAGCAGCTTACTCCCGTCATACGCGCAGTATTTT.

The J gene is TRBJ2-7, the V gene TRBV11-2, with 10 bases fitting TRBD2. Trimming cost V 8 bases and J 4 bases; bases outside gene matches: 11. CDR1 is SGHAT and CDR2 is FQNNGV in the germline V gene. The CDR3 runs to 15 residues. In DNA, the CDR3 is TGTGCCAGCGGGGGAGGGGGACTAGCGATTTACGAGCAGTACTTC. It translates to CASGGGGLAIYEQYF. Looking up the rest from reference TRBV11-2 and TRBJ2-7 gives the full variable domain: EAGVAQSPRYKIIEKRQSVAFWCNPISGHATLYWYQQILGQGPKLLIQFQNNGVVDDSQLPKDRFSAERLKGVDSTLKIQPAKLEDSAVYLCASGGGGLAIYEQYFGPGTRLTVT.

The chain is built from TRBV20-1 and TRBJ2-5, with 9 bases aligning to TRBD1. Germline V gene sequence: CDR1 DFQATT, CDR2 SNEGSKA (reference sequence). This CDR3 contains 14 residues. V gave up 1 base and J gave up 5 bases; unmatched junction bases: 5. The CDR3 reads CSARGDRDGETQYF. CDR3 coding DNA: TGCAGTGCTAGAGGGGACAGGGACGGGGAGACCCAGTACTTC.

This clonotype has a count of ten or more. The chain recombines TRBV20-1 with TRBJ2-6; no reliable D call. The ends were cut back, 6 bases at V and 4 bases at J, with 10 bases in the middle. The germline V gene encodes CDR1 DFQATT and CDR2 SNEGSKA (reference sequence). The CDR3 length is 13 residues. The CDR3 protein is CSAMRTGANVLTF. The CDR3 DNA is TGCAGTGCAATGCGTACGGGGGCCAACGTCCTGACTTTC.

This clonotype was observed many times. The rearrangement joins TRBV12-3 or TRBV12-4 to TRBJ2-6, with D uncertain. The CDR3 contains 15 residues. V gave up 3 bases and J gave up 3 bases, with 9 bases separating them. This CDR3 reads CASSFSVFGANVLTF. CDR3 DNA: TGTGCCAGCAGTTTTTCGGTATTTGGGGCCAACGTCCTGACTTTC.

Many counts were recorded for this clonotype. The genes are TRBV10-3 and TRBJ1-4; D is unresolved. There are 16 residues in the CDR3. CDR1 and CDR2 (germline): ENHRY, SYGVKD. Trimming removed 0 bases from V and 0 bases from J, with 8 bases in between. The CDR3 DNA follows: TGTGCCATCAGTGAGTCGACTCTTACAACTAATGAAAAACTGTTTTTT. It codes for CAISESTLTTNEKLFF.

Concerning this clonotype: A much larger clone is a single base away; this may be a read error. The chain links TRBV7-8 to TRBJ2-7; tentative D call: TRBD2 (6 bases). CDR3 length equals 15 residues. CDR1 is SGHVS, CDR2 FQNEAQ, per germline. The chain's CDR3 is CASSLAGLQYFERYF. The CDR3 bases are TGTGCCAGCAGCTTAGCGGGACTCCAATACTTCGAGCGGTACTTC.

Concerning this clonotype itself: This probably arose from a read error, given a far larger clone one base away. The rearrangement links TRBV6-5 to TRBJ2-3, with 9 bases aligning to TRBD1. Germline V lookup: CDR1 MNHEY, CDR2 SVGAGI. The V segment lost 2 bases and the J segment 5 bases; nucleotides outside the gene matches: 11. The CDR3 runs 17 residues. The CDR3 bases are TGTGCCAGCAGTTACCAAACGGGACAGGGCCGCAGAGATACGCAGTATTTT. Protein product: CASSYQTGQGRRDTQYF.

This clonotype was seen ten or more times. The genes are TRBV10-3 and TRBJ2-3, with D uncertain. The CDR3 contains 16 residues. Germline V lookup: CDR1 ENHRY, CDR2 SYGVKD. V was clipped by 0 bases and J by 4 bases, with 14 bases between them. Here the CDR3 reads CAISESTRSEADTQYF. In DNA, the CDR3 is TGTGCCATCAGTGAGTCGACAAGGTCCGAGGCAGATACGCAGTATTTT.

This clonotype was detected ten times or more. The CDR3 coding sequence is TGCAGCGTCGACCGGGGATCCAACACTGAAGCTTTCTTT. Translation gives CSVDRGSNTEAFF. This chain joins TRBV29-1 and TRBJ1-1; D gene ambiguous. Trimming shortened V by 6 bases and J by 2 bases, and 13 bases separated the two germline ends. This CDR3 is built from 13 residues. Per germline, CDR1 SQVTM and CDR2 ANQGSEA.

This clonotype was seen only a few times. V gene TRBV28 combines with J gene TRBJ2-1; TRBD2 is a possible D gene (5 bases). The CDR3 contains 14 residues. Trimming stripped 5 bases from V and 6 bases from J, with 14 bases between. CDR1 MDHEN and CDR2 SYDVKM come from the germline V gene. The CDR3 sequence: CASSPSRGFNEQFF. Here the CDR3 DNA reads TGTGCCAGCAGTCCCTCCCGAGGGTTCAATGAGCAGTTCTTC.

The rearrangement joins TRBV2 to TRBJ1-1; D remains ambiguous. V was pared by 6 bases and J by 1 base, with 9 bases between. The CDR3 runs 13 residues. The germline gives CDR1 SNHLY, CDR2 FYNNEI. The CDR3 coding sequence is TGTGCCAGCAGAGAGGGCCCGAACACTGAAGCTTTCTTT. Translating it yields CASREGPNTEAFF.

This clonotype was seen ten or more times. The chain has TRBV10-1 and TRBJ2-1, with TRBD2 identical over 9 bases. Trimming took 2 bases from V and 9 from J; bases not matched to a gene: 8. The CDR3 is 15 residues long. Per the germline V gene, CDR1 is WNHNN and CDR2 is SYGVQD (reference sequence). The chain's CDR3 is CASSESLAGNVEQFF. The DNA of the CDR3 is TGCGCCAGCAGTGAGAGCCTAGCGGGAAACGTTGAGCAGTTCTTC.

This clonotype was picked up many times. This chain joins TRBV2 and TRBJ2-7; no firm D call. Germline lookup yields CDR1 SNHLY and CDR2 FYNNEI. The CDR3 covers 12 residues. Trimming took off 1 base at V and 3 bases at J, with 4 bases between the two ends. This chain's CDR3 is CASSEGSYEQYF. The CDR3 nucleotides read TGTGCCAGCAGTGAAGGAAGCTACGAGCAGTACTTC.

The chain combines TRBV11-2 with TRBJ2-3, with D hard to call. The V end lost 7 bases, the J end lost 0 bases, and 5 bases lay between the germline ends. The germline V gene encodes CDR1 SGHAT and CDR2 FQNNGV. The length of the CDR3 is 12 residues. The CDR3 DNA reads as TGTGCCAGCACCCCGAGCACAGATACGCAGTATTTT. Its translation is CASTPSTDTQYF.